Each of the 8 T cell receptor beta chains below was sequenced from the same sample in a study of T cells in Graves' hyperthyroidism and ophthalmopathy. Researchers amplified the TCR beta CDR3 regions from RNA transcripts. TCR CDR3 regions were first amplified by RT-PCR with HTBI primers. MiXCR was run by TCRdb on the multiplex PCR reads, yielding one entry per CDR3 protein. Seen here are around 200,000 distinct CDR3 sequences, approximately 20% observed once, and the top ten hold approximately 40%. The sequenced sample consisted of blood. The source is a man in his forties or fifties with Graves' hyperthyroidism.

The chain has TRBV18 and TRBJ1-1; the D is unclear. Germline assignment: CDR1 KGHSH and CDR2 LQKENI. The CDR3 has 14 amino acids. The germline V and J ends were trimmed by 5 bases and 10 bases, with 20 bases remaining between them. The CDR3 spells CASSFPRAPVGAFF. CDR3 in DNA: TGTGCCAGCTCATTCCCCCGGGCCCCGGTCGGAGCTTTCTTT.

The rearrangement joins TRBV19 to TRBJ2-1, with D hard to call. V lost 3 bases and J 0 bases, leaving 12 bases between the germline ends. CDR3 length: 16 residues. CDR1 LNHDA and CDR2 SQIVND come from the germline V gene (reference sequence). The DNA for the CDR3 is TGTGCCAGTAGTATTTTAGACATGAGCTCCTACAATGAGCAGTTCTTC. Amino acid sequence: CASSILDMSSYNEQFF.

This clonotype has just one count. DNA for the CDR3: TGTGCCACCAGTGATCCCCGGGGACTAGCGATCGGTGAGCAGTTCTTC. Its protein product is CATSDPRGLAIGEQFF. The chain employs TRBV24-1 and TRBJ2-1, with TRBD2 matching 10 bases. V shed 3 bases and J 9 bases; nucleotides not matched to a gene: 10. The CDR3 runs 16 residues. Germline assignment: CDR1 KGHDR and CDR2 SFDVKD.

This chain connects TRBV19 to TRBJ2-1, with D possibly matching TRBD2 (6 bases). The CDR3 covers 15 residues. Deletions cut 3 bases from V and 5 bases from J, with 14 bases between. Per germline, CDR1 LNHDA and CDR2 SQIVND (reference sequence). CDR3 nucleotide sequence: TGTGCCAGTAGTATGGGGGGAGTCGGGCACAATGAGCAGTTCTTC. As protein: CASSMGGVGHNEQFF.

This clonotype was observed at least ten times. The J gene is TRBJ1-2, the V gene TRBV30; weak D call: TRBD1 (5 bases). The CDR3 loop spans 12 amino acids. Germline CDR1 reads GTSNPN; CDR2 reads SVGIG (reference sequence). Trimming stripped 2 bases from V and 7 bases from J, with 11 bases between. CDR3 amino acids: CAWSRGDFGYTF. The DNA of the CDR3 is TGTGCCTGGAGTAGAGGGGACTTTGGCTACACCTTC.

The CDR3 sequence: CASSFPGGEGTGELFF. Here the CDR3 DNA reads TGTGCCAGCAGCTTTCCGGGCGGGGAGGGCACCGGGGAGCTGTTTTTT. The chain carries TRBV5-5 and TRBJ2-2; 7 bases are a match to TRBD2. The V gene end was trimmed by 2 bases and the J gene end by 4 bases; junction bases not matched to a gene: 8. The CDR3 covers 16 residues. Per germline, CDR1 SGHKS and CDR2 YYEKEE (reference sequence).

At least ten counts were recorded for this clonotype. The chain has TRBV3-1 and TRBJ1-1; 7 nucleotides agree with TRBD1. The J segment lost 5 bases and the V segment lost 2 bases, leaving 5 bases of the junction unmatched. The germline V gene has CDR1 LGHDT and CDR2 YNNKEL (reference sequence). This CDR3 spans 14 amino acids. The CDR3 is CASSQRQGKTEAFF. In DNA form, the CDR3 reads TGTGCCAGCAGCCAAAGACAGGGTAAAACTGAAGCTTTCTTT.

This clonotype was detected only a few times. The chain employs TRBV10-3 and TRBJ1-6; D might be TRBD1 (5 bases). This CDR3 has 14 residues. V was pared by 3 bases and J by 10 bases, with 13 bases between. Germline CDR1 reads ENHRY; CDR2 reads SYGVKD. CDR3 DNA sequence: TGTGCCATCAGTGAATCTCTAGGGGTGTCACCCCTCCACTTT. Protein product: CAISESLGVSPLHF.